The sequence of this T cell receptor (beta chain) was determined in a study of blood T cell repertoires in COVID-19 (TCRdb year 2020). Study-level background: The collaborator samples originated in the United States, Italy and Spain and spanned the acute and convalescent phases of COVID-19. The samples were drawn from the first 160 participants of the ongoing ImmuneRACE study and from 950 to 1,500 subjects provided by 6 global collaborators. A freely available public database, intended as a resource for researchers studying the immune response to SARS-CoV-2, is where the repertoires were released. The material from the prospective study consisted of cDNA or gDNA derived from T cells, B-cell-depleted T cells, or PBMCs. Sample metadata almost always included a de-identified subject ID, COVID-19 status, age in years and sex. Deeply sampled blood TCRbeta repertoires from subjects exposed to, actively infected with, or recovered from COVID-19 were included in the dataset. Where available, HLA class I and class II types were taken from metadata supplied by the sample provider and were not determined by assay-based typing. The paper's findings and limits, for the study overall: The amount of clinical and demographic metadata varied by source and participant and was provided uncurated.

The immunoSEQ Assay, a bias-controlled multiplex PCR, was used to amplify TCRbeta CDR3 regions from genomic DNA. As for the authors' bioinformatics: Nucleated cell counts per sample were estimated from amplification of reference gene primers within the assay. To quantify the absolute abundance of each unique TCRbeta CDR3 rearrangement, sequence reads were collapsed and filtered. For each sample, productive Simpson clonality was calculated as the square root of Simpson's diversity index over productive rearrangements. TCRdb obtained this table from immuneACCESS and retained in-frame rearrangements with V and J assigned. These tables miss some clones; where compared with another copy, unresolved V genes account for less than half of the shortfall, and the remainder is unexplained. V, J and clone size are those of that table, while D and trimming were read from the DNA. The sample data list 95,000 to 120,000 clones, and over 65% of these were observed just once. The top ten hold about 1.8% of the sample.

At the junction V is shortened by 6 bases and J by 5 bases; bases outside the gene matches: 6. CDR1 and CDR2 are read off the germline V gene as SNHLY and FYNNEI. The CDR3, cysteine through phenylalanine, is 13 amino acids long. Of all the DNA, just the CDR3 is kept, 39 bases in frame from base 1. This clone was counted once. No antigen is known for it. The input lacks base qualities; no much larger clone sits a single base away. Each collaborating institution followed its own protocols to collect whole blood in K2EDTA tubes. For TCRbeta analysis, collaborators shipped samples as frozen whole blood, isolated PBMCs, or DNA extracted from either of those sample types.

The sequence was collected from a woman between 40 and 55 years old with acute or convalescent COVID-19. The chain is encoded by TRBV2 joined to TRBJ2-5, and 7 junctional nucleotides match TRBD2. The sequencing sample was made of peripheral blood. This receptor carries the CDR3 CASRAGRGETQYF. The nucleotides read TGTGCCAGCAGAGCGGGGCGGGGGGAGACCCAGTACTTC.